The following is a T cell receptor beta chain sequence with its context. Its antigen remains unknown. A read error may explain this, as a much larger clone is one base away. The length of the CDR3 is 13 residues. V dropped 6 bases and J dropped 3 bases, with 14 bases sitting between them. From germline, CDR1 is SQVTM and CDR2 ANQGSEA. These data are taken from a study of blood T cells in healthy people across ages. Study-wide points: Both higher diversity and more naive CD4+ cells marked long-lived donors when set against aged donors.

A sample-barcoded 5' primer and a J-beta primer mix were used in a second PCR of about 6 to 11 cycles. Every molecule of cDNA carried a tag from a template-switch adaptor with 12 random nucleotides. TCRdb reprocessed the 5' RACE reads via MiXCR and lists one record per CDR3 protein. The sample has roughly 680,000 distinct CDR3 sequences, over 20% seen once. The sequence was obtained from a man between 65 and 85 years old in good health. This rearrangement joins TRBV29-1 to TRBJ2-5; D call uncertain. Sequenced input: blood. This CDR3 reads CSVEKSIEETQYF. The CDR3 region has the DNA TGCAGCGTCGAGAAATCCATAGAAGAGACCCAGTACTTC.